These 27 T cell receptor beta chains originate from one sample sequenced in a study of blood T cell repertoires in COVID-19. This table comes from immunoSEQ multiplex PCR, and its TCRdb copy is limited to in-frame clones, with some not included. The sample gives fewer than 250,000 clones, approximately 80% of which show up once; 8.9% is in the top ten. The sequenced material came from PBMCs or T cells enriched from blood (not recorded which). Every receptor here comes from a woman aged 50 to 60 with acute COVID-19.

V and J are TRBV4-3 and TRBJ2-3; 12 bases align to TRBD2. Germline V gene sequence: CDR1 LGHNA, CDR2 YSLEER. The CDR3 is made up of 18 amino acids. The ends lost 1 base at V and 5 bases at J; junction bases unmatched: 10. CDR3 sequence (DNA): TGCGCCAGCAGCCAAGGAGTCGGACTAGCGGGGCACTTAGATACGCAGTATTTT. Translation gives CASSQGVGLAGHLDTQYF.

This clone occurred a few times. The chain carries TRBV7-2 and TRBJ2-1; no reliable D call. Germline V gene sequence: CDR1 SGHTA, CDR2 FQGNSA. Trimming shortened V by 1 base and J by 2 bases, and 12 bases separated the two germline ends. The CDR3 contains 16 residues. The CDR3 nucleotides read TGTGCCAGCAGCTTAGTTGGCGGAAAGACCTACAATGAGCAGTTCTTC. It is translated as CASSLVGGKTYNEQFF.

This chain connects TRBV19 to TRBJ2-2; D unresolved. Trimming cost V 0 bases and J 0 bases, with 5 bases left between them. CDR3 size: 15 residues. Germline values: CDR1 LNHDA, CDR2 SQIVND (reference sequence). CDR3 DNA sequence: TGTGCCAGTAGTATAGACGTCGCGAACACCGGGGAGCTGTTTTTT. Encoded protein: CASSIDVANTGELFF. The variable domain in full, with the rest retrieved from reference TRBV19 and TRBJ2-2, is DGGITQSPKYLFRKEGQNVTLSCEQNLNHDAMYWYRQDPGQGLRLIYYSQIVNDFQKGDIAEGYSVSREKKESFPLTVTSAQKNPTAFYLCASSIDVANTGELFFGEGSRLTVL.

In DNA, the CDR3 is TGTGCCACCAGCAGGGGAACTTCGGGGGGCTATGGCTACACCTTC. This sequence encodes CATSRGTSGGYGYTF. The rearrangement uses TRBV15 and TRBJ1-2; possibly TRBD1 for D (5 bases). Trimming stripped 3 bases from V and 4 bases from J, with 15 bases between. This CDR3 has 15 residues. CDR1 LNHNV and CDR2 YYDKDF come from the germline V gene (reference sequence).

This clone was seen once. This chain's CDR3 is CASSGSGYQPQHF. DNA for the CDR3: TGTGCCAGCAGCGGGTCAGGGTACCAGCCCCAGCATTTT. This sequence joins TRBV7-2 and TRBJ1-5; possibly TRBD1 for D (5 bases). V lost 5 bases and J 7 bases, leaving 12 bases between the germline ends. This CDR3 is 13 amino acids long. CDR1 and CDR2 (germline): SGHTA, FQGNSA. The complete variable domain, with remaining parts taken from reference TRBV7-2 and TRBJ1-5, reads GAGVSQSPSNKVTEKGKDVELRCDPISGHTALYWYRQSLGQGLEFLIYFQGNSAPDKSGLPSDRFSAERTGGSVSTLTIQRTQQEDSAVYLCASSGSGYQPQHFGDGTRLSIL.

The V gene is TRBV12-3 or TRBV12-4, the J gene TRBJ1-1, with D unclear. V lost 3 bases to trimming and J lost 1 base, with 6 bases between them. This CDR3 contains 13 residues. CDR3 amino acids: CASSFGENTEAFF. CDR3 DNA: TGTGCCAGCAGTTTCGGGGAGAACACTGAAGCTTTCTTT.

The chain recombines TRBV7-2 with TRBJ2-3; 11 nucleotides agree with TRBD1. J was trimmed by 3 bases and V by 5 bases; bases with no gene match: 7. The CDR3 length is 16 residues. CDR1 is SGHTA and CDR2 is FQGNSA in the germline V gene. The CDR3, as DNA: TGTGCCAGCAGCCACCGGACAGGGGGCGCGACAGATACGCAGTATTTT. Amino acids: CASSHRTGGATDTQYF.

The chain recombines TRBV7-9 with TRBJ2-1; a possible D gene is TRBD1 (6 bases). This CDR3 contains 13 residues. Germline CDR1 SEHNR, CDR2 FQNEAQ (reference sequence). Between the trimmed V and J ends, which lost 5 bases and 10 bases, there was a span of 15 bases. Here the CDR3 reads CASSPVGAREQFF. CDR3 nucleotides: TGTGCCAGCAGCCCCGTGGGGGCTCGGGAGCAGTTCTTC.

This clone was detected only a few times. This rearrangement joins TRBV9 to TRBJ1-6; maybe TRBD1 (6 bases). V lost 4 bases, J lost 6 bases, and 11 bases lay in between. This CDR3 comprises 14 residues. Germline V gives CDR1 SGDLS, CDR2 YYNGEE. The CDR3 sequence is CASSPGHFNSPLHF. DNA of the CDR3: TGTGCCAGCAGCCCGGGACACTTTAATTCACCCCTCCACTTT.

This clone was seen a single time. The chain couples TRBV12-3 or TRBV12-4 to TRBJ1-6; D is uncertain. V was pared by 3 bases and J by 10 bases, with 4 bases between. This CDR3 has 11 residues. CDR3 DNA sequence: TGTGCCAGCAGTTTCGTATCACCCCTCCACTTT. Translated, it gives CASSFVSPLHF.

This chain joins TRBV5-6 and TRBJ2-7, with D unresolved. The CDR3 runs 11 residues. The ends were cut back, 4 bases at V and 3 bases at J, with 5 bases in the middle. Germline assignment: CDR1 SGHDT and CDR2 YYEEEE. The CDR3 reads CASSVNYEQYF. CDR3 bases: TGTGCCAGCAGCGTCAACTACGAGCAGTACTTC.

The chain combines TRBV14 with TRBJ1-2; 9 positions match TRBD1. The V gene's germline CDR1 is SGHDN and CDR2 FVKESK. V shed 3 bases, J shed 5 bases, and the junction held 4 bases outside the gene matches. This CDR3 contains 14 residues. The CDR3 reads CASSHPGQGYGYTF. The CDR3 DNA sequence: TGTGCCAGCAGCCATCCGGGACAGGGATATGGCTACACCTTC.

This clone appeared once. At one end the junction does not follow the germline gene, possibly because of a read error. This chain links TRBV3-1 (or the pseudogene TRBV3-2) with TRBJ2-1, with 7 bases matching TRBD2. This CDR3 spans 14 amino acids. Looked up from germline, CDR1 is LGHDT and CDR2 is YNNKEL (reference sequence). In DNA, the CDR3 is TGTGCCACCAGCCAAGATTCTTGGGGGGGGGAGAGGTTCTTC. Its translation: CATSQDSWGGERFF.

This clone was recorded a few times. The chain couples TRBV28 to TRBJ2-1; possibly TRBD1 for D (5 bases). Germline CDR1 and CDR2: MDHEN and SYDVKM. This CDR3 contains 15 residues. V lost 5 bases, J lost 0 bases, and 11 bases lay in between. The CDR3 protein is CASSPDIPSYNEQFF. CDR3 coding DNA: TGTGCCAGCAGTCCGGACATTCCCTCCTACAATGAGCAGTTCTTC.

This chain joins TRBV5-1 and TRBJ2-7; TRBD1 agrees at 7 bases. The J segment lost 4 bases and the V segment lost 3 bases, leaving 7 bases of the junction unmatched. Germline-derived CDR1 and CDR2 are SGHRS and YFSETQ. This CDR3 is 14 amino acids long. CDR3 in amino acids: CASSSGQEVYEQYF. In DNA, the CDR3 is TGCGCCAGCAGCTCAGGACAGGAGGTTTACGAGCAGTACTTC. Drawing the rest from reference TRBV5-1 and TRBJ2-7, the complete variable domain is KAGVTQTPRYLIKTRGQQVTLSCSPISGHRSVSWYQQTPGQGLQFLFEYFSETQRNKGNFPGRFSGRQFSNSRSEMNVSTLELGDSALYLCASSSGQEVYEQYFGPGTRLTVT.

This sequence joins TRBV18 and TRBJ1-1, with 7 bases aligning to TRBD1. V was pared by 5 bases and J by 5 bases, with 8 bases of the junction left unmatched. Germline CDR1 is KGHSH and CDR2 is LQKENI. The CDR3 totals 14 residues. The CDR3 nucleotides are TGTGCCAGCTCAGACCGCTCAGGGGGGACTGAAGCTTTCTTT. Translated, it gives CASSDRSGGTEAFF.

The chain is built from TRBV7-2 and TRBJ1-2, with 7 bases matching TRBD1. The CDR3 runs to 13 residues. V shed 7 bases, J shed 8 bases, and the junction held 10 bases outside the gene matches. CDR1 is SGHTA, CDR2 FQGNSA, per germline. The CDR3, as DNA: TGTGCCAGCACCCCAAGGGACAGCCTAGGCTACACCTTC. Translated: CASTPRDSLGYTF.

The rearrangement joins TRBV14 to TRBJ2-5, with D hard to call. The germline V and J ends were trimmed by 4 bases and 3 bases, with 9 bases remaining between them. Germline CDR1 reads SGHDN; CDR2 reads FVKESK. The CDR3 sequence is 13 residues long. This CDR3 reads CASSRMTEETQYF. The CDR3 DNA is TGTGCCAGCAGCCGGATGACTGAAGAGACCCAGTACTTC.

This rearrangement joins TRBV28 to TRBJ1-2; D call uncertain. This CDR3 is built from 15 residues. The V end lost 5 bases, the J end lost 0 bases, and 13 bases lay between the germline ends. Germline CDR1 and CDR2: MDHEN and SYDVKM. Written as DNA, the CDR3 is TGTGCCAGCAGTCACAGACAAAGAGCTAACTATGGCTACACCTTC. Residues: CASSHRQRANYGYTF.

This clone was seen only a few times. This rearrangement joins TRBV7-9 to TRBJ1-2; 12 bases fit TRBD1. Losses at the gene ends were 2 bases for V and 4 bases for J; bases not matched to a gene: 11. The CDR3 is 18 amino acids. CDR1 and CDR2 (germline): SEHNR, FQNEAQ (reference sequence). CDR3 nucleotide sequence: TGTGCCAGCAGCTTACCCGGGACAGGGGGCGGCTTGAGCTATGGCTACACCTTC. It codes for CASSLPGTGGGLSYGYTF.

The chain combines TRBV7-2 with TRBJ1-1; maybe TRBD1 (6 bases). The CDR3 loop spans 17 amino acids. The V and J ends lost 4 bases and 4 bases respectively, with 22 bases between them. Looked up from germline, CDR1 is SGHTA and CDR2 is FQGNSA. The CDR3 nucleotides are TGTGCCAGCAGCTCTCAACAGGGAGTGGGGTCAGGCACTGAAGCTTTCTTT. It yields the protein CASSSQQGVGSGTEAFF. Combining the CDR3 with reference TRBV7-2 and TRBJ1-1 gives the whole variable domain GAGVSQSPSNKVTEKGKDVELRCDPISGHTALYWYRQSLGQGLEFLIYFQGNSAPDKSGLPSDRFSAERTGGSVSTLTIQRTQQEDSAVYLCASSSQQGVGSGTEAFFGQGTRLTVV.

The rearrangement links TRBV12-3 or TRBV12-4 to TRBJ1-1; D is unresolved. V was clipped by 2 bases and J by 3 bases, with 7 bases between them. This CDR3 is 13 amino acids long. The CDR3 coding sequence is TGTGCCAGCAGTTTACAACAGTACACTGAAGCTTTCTTT. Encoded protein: CASSLQQYTEAFF.

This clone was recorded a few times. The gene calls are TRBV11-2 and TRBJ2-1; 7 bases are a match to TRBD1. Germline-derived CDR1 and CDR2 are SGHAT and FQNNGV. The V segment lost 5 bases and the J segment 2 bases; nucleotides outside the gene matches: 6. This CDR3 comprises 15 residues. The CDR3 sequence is CASSRSGGTYNEQFF. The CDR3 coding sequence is TGTGCCAGCAGCAGATCAGGGGGAACCTACAATGAGCAGTTCTTC.

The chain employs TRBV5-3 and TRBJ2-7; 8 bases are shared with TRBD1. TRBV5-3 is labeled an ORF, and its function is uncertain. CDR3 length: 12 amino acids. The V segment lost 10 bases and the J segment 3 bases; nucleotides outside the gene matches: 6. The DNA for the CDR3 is TGTGCCGGCCGACAGGGGAGCTACGAGCAGTACTTC. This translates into CAGRQGSYEQYF.

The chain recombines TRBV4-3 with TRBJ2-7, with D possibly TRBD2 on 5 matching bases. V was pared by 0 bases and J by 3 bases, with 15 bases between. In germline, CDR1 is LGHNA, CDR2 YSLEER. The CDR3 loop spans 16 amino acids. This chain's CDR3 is CASSQDLAHGDYEQYF. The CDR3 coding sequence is TGCGCCAGCAGCCAAGATTTAGCACACGGGGACTACGAGCAGTACTTC.

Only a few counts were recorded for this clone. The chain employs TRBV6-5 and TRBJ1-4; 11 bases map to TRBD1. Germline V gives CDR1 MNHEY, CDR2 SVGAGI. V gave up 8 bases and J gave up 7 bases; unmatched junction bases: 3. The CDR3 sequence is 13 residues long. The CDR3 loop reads CASAGQGGEKLFF. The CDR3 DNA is TGTGCCAGCGCGGGACAGGGGGGTGAAAAACTGTTTTTT.

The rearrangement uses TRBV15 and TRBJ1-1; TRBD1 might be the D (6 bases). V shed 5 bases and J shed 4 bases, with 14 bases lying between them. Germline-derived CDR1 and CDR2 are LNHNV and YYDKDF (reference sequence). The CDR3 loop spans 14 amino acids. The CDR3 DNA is TGTGCCACCAGCCGCGATACAGGGTTCACTGAAGCTTTCTTT. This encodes CATSRDTGFTEAFF.